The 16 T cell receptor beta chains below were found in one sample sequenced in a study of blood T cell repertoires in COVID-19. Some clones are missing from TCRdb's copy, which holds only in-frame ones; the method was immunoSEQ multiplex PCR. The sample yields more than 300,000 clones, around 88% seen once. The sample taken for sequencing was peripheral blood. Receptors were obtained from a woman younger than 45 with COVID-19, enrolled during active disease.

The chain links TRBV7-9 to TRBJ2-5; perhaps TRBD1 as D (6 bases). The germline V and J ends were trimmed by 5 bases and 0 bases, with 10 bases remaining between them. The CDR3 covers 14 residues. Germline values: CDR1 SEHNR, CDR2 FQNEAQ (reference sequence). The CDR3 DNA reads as TGTGCCAGCAGCCCCACAGGGTACCAAGAGACCCAGTACTTC. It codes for CASSPTGYQETQYF.

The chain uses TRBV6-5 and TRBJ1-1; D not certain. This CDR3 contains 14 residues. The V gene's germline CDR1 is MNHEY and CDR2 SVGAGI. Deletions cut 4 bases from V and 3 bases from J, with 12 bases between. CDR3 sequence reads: CASSLSWRDTEAFF. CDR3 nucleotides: TGTGCCAGCAGTTTAAGCTGGCGGGACACTGAAGCTTTCTTT.

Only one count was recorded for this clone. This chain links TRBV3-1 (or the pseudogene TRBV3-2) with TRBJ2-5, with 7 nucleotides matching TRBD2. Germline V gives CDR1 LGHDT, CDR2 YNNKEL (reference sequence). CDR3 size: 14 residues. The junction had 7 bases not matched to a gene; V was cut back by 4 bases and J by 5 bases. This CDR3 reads CASSPSRGGETQYF. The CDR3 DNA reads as TGTGCCAGCAGCCCCTCCCGGGGAGGGGAGACCCAGTACTTC.

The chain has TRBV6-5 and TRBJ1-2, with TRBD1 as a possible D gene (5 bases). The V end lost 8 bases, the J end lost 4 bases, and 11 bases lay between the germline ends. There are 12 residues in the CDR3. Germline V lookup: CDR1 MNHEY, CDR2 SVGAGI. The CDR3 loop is CASRQIFYGYTF. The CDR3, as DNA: TGTGCCAGCCGACAGATCTTCTATGGCTACACCTTC.

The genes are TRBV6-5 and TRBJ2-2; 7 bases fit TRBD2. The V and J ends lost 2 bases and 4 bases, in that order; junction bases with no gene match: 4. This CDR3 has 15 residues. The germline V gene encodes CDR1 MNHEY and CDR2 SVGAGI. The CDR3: CASSYRASGTGELFF. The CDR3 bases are TGTGCCAGCAGTTACAGAGCTAGCGGCACCGGGGAGCTGTTTTTT.

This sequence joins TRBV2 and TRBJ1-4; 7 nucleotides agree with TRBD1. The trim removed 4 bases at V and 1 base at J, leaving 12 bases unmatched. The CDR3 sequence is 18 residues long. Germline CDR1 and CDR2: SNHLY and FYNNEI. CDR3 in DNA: TGTGCCAGCAGTGTCGGGCAGGGGGTCGTAGTAACTAATGAAAAACTGTTTTTT. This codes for CASSVGQGVVVTNEKLFF.

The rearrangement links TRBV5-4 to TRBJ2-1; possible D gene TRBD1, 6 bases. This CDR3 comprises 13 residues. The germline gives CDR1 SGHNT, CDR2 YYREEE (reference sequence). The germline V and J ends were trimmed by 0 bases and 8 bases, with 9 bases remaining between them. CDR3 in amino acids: CASSLGQGYEQFF. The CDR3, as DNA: TGTGCCAGCAGCTTGGGGCAGGGGTATGAGCAGTTCTTC. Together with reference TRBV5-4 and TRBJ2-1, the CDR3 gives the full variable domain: ETGVTQSPTHLIKTRGQQVTLRCSSQSGHNTVSWYQQALGQGPQFIFQYYREEENGRGNFPPRFSGLQFPNYSSELNVNALELDDSALYLCASSLGQGYEQFFGPGTRLTVL.

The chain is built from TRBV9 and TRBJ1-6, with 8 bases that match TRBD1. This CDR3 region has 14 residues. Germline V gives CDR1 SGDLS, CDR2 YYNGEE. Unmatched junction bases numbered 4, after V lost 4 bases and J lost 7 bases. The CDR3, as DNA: TGTGCCAGCAGCAGACAGGGGATGAATTCACCCCTCCACTTT. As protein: CASSRQGMNSPLHF.

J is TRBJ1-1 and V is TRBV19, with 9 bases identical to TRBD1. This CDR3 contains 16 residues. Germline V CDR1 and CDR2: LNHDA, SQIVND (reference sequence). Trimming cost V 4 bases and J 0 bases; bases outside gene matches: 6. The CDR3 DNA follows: TGTGCCAGTAGTACAACAGGGGGCAACATGAACACTGAAGCTTTCTTT. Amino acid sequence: CASSTTGGNMNTEAFF.

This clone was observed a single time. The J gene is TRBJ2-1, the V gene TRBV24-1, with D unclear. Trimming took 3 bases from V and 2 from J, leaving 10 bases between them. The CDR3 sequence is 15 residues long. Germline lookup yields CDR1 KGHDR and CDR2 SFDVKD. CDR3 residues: CATSDVGEPYNEQFF. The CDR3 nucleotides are TGTGCCACCAGTGATGTCGGAGAACCCTACAATGAGCAGTTCTTC.

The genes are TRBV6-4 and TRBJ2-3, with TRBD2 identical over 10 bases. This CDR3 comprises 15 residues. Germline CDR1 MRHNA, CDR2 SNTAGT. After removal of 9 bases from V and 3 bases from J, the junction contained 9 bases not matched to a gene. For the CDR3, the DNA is TGTGCCAGTTCTAGCGGGGGAGTTGCAACAGATACGCAGTATTTT. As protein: CASSSGGVATDTQYF.

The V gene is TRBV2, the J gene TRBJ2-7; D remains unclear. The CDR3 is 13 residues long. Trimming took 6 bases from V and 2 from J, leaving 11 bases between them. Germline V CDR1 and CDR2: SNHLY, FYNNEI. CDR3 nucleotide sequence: TGTGCCAGCAGCTCCCAGGTGGCCTACGAGCAGTACTTC. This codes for CASSSQVAYEQYF.

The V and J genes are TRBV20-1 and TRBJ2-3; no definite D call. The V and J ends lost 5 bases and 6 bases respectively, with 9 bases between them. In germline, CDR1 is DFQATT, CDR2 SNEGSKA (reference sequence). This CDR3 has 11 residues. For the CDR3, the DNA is TGCAGTGCTCCTTCTCCGGATACGCAGTATTTT. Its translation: CSAPSPDTQYF.

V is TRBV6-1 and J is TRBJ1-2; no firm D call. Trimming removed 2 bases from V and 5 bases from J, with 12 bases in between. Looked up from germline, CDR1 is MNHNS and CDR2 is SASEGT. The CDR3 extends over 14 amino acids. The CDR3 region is CASSENFGEYGYTF. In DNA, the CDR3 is TGTGCCAGCAGTGAAAACTTCGGAGAATATGGCTACACCTTC.

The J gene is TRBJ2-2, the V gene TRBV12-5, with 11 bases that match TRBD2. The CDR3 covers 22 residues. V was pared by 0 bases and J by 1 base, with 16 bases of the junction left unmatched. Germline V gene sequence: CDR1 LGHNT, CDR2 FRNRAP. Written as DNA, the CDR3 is TGTGCTAGTGGTTTGGTTTCCCCTACTAGCGGGGGCGTCACTTTGAACACCGGGGAGCTGTTTTTT. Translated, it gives CASGLVSPTSGGVTLNTGELFF.

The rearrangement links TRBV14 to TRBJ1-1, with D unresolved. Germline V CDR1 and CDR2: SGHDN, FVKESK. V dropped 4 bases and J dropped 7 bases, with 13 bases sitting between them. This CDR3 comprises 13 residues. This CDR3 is CASSLIGGGEAFF. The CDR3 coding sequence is TGTGCCAGCAGCCTAATAGGAGGCGGTGAAGCTTTCTTT. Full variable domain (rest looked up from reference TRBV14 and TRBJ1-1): EAGVTQFPSHSVIEKGQTVTLRCDPISGHDNLYWYRRVMGKEIKFLLHFVKESKQDESGMPNNRFLAERTGGTYSTLKVQPAELEDSGVYFCASSLIGGGEAFFGQGTRLTVV.